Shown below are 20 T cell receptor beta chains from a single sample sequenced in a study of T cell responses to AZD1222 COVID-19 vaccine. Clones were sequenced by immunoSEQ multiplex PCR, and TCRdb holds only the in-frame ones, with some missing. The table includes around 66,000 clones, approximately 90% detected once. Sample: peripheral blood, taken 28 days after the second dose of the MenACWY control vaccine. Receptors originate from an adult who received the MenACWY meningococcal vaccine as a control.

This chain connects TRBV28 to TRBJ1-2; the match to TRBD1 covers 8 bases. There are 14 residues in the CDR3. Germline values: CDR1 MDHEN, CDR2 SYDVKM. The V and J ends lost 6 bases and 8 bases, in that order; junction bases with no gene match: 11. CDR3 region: CASRTPGQGRGYTF. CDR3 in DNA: TGTGCCAGCAGAACCCCTGGACAGGGACGCGGCTACACCTTC.

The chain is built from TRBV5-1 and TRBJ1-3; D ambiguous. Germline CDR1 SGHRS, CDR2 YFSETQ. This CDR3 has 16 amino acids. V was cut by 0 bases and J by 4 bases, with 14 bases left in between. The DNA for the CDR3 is TGCGCCAGCAGCTTGGCGGGCAGCATTAGAGGAAACACCATATATTTT. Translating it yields CASSLAGSIRGNTIYF.

The CDR3 loop is CASSAGTPIVDTQYF. The DNA for the CDR3 is TGTGCCAGCAGTGCCGGGACACCTATCGTGGATACGCAGTATTTT. V is TRBV2 and J is TRBJ2-3; tentative D call: TRBD1 (6 bases). Germline lookup yields CDR1 SNHLY and CDR2 FYNNEI. There are 15 residues in the CDR3. The V end was cut by 4 bases, the J end by 6 bases, with 17 bases between.

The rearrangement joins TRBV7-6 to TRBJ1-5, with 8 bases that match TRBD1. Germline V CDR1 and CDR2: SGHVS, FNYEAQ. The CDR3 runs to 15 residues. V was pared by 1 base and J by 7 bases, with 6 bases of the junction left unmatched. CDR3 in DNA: TGTGCCAGCAGCTTAGACCAGGGGGCTGGACAGCCCCAGCATTTT. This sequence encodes CASSLDQGAGQPQHF.

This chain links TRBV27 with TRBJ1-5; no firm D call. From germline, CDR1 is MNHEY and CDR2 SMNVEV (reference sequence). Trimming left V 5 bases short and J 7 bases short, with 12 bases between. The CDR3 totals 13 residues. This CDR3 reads CASSTREAQPQHF. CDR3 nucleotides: TGTGCCAGCAGTACCCGGGAAGCCCAGCCCCAGCATTTT.

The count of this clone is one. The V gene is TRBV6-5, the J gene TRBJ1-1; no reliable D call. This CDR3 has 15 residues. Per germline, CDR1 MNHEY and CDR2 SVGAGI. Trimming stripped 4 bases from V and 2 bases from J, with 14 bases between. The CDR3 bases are TGTGCCAGCAGTTTGGAGAGTCAAGGAAACACTGAAGCTTTCTTT. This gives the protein CASSLESQGNTEAFF.

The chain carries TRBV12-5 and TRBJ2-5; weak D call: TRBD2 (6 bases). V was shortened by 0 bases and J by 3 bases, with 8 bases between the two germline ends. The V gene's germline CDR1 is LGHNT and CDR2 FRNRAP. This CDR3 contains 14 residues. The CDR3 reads CASGLVPGEETQYF. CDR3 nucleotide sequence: TGTGCTAGTGGTTTGGTACCGGGGGAAGAGACCCAGTACTTC.

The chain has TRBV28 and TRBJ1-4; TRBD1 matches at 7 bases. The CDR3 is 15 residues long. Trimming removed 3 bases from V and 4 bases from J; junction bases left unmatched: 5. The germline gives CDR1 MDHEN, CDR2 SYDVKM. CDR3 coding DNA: TGTGCCAGCAGTTTCGGCGGGACAGTTAATGAAAAACTGTTTTTT. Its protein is CASSFGGTVNEKLFF.

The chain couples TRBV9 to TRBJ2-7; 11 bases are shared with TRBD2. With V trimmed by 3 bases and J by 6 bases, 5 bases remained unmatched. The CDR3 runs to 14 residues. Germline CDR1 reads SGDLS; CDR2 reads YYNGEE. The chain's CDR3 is CASSATGTSGEQYF. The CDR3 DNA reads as TGTGCCAGCAGCGCTACCGGGACTAGCGGCGAGCAGTACTTC.

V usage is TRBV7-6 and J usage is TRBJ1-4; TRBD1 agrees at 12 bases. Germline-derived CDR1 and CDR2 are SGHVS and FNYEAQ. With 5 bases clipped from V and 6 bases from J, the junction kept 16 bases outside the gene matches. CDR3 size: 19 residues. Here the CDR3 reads CASSQEPRDRGPVYEKLFF. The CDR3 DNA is TGTGCCAGCAGCCAAGAACCCCGGGACAGGGGGCCGGTTTATGAAAAACTGTTTTTT.

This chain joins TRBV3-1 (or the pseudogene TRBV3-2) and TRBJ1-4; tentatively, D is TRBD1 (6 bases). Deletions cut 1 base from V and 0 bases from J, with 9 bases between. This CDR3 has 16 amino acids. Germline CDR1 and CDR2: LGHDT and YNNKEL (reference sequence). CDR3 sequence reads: CASSQVGGATNEKLFF. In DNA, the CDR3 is TGTGCCAGCAGCCAAGTAGGGGGTGCAACTAATGAAAAACTGTTTTTT.

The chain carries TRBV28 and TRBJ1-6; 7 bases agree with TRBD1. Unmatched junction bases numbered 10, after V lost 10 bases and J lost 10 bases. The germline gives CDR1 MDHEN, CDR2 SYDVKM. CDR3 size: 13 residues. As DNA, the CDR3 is TGTGCCATCTCCGACAGGGCCGAATCACCCCTCCACTTT. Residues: CAISDRAESPLHF.

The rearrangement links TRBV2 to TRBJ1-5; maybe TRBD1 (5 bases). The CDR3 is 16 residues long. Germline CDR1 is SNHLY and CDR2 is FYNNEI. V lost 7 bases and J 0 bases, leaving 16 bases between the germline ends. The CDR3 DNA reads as TGTGCCAGCAAGTACGGGGGGGTTTATAGCAATCAGCCCCAGCATTTT. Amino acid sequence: CASKYGGVYSNQPQHF.

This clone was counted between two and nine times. In DNA form, the CDR3 reads TGTGCCAGCAGTGAAATCTTGGCAGGGGGCGTAGATACGCAGTATTTT. Translation gives CASSEILAGGVDTQYF. V is TRBV6-1 and J is TRBJ2-3, with 8 bases identical to TRBD1. The CDR3 contains 16 residues. Per germline, CDR1 MNHNS and CDR2 SASEGT. J was trimmed by 5 bases and V by 2 bases; bases with no gene match: 9.

The CDR3 protein is CASSLRAGSTGELFF. The CDR3 nucleotides are TGTGCCAGCAGCCTCCGGGCAGGGAGCACCGGGGAGCTGTTTTTT. The gene calls are TRBV5-8 and TRBJ2-2; D may correspond to TRBD1 or TRBD2 (5 bases each). V gave up 4 bases and J gave up 4 bases, with 14 bases separating them. Germline-derived CDR1 and CDR2 are SGHTS and YDEGEE. This CDR3 comprises 15 residues. Drawing the rest from reference TRBV5-8 and TRBJ2-2, the complete variable domain is EAGVTQSPTHLIKTRGQQATLRCSPISGHTSVYWYQQALGLGLQFLLWYDEGEERNRGNFPPRFSGRQFPNYSSELNVNALELEDSALYLCASSLRAGSTGELFFGEGSRLTVL.

DNA of the CDR3: TGTGCCAGCAGCCACCCGCGACTAGCGGGTAACACCGGGGAGCTGTTTTTT. This encodes CASSHPRLAGNTGELFF. The chain is built from TRBV3-1 (or the pseudogene TRBV3-2) and TRBJ2-2; 10 bases line up with TRBD2. Looked up from germline, CDR1 is LGHDT and CDR2 is YNNKEL (reference sequence). V was pared by 3 bases and J by 2 bases, with 6 bases of the junction left unmatched. The CDR3 consists of 17 residues.

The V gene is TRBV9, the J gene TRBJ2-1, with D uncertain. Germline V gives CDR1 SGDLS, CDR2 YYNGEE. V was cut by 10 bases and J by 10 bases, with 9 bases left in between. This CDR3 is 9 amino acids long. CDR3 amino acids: CASGLEQFF. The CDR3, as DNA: TGTGCCTCGGGCTTAGAGCAGTTCTTC.

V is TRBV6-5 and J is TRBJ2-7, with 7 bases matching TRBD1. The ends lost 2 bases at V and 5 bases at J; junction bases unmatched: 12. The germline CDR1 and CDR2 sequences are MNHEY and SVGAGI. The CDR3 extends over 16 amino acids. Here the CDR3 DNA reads TGTGCCAGCAGTTACACTTGGGCAGGGGGTAGGAACGAGCAGTACTTC. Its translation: CASSYTWAGGRNEQYF.

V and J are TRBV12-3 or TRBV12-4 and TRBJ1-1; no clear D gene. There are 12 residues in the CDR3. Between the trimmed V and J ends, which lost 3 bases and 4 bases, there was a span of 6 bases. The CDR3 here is CASSLWSTEAFF. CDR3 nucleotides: TGTGCCAGCAGTTTGTGGAGCACTGAAGCTTTCTTT.

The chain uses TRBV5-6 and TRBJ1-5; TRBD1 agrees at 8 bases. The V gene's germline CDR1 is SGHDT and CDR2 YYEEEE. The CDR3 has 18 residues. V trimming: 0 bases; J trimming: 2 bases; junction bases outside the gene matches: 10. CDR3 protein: CASSLGRGRGLRNQPQHF. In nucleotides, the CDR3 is TGTGCCAGCAGCTTGGGCAGGGGGCGCGGATTGCGCAATCAGCCCCAGCATTTT. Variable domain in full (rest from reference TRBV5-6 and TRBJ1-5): DAGVTQSPTHLIKTRGQQVTLRCSPKSGHDTVSWYQQALGQGPQFIFQYYEEEERQRGNFPDRFSGHQFPNYSSELNVNALLLGDSALYLCASSLGRGRGLRNQPQHFGDGTRLSIL.